The 21 T cell receptor beta chains presented below share a single source sample, sequenced in a study of T-cell memory formation after mild COVID-19. Each CDR3 protein is one row after TCRdb ran MiXCR on the 5' RACE reads. Altogether about 200,000 distinct CDR3 sequences are present, over 9.5% being singletons, with the ten largest covering around 3.3%. The sequenced material came from PBMCs or a T cell subset sorted from them (not recorded which). The receptors come from a man aged 18 to 29 who had mild COVID-19 (a few samples of this study predate the infection). Cell type and time point are not known.

The J gene is TRBJ2-1, the V gene TRBV21-1; the table's TRBD1 call for D was not verified on the DNA. TRBV21-1 is a pseudogene segment. The length of the CDR3 is 14 residues. CDR3 in amino acids: CASSKWSGVYEQFF. The CDR3 DNA reads as TGTGCCAGCAGCAAATGGTCAGGGGTGTATGAGCAGTTCTTC.

V gene TRBV7-2 combines with J gene TRBJ2-3, with D tentatively TRBD2 (6 bases). This CDR3 comprises 13 residues. The germline V gene has CDR1 SGHTA and CDR2 FQGNSA. V gave up 1 base and J gave up 4 bases, with 6 bases separating them. The CDR3 nucleotides read TGTGCCAGCAGCTTAGGGGAGGCAGATACGCAGTATTTT. Its protein is CASSLGEADTQYF.

This clonotype was detected only a few times. The chain has TRBV6-5 and TRBJ2-2; D remains unclear. The germline CDR1 and CDR2 sequences are MNHEY and SVGAGI. Trimming removed 5 bases at V and 4 bases at J, with 11 bases between. The CDR3 runs to 14 residues. CDR3 nucleotide sequence: TGTGCCAGCAGTCCGAGTATCTTCACCGGGGAGCTGTTTTTT. It yields the protein CASSPSIFTGELFF.

V and J are TRBV11-2 and TRBJ2-3; 8 nucleotides align to TRBD2. This CDR3 region has 18 residues. Germline trimming cut 5 bases from V and 0 bases from J; bases unmatched to any gene: 13. Germline loops: CDR1 SGHAT, CDR2 FQNNGV. This CDR3 reads CASSLNLGGAMSTDTQYF. The CDR3 DNA sequence: TGTGCCAGCAGCCTGAACCTCGGGGGGGCTATGAGCACAGATACGCAGTATTTT.

The rearrangement links TRBV20-1 to TRBJ2-3, with TRBD2 matching 8 bases. CDR1 is DFQATT, CDR2 SNEGSKA, per germline (reference sequence). This CDR3 contains 13 residues. V shed 6 bases and J 7 bases; nucleotides not matched to a gene: 9. Here the CDR3 DNA reads TGCAGTGCCCGCGCGGGAGGCGTAAATACGCAGTATTTT. It is translated as CSARAGGVNTQYF.

This clonotype was counted a few times. This chain links TRBV7-8 with TRBJ1-1; TRBD1 matches 8 bases. The junction had 11 bases not matched to a gene; V was cut back by 1 base and J by 7 bases. The CDR3 length is 16 residues. The germline CDR1 and CDR2 sequences are SGHVS and FQNEAQ. CDR3 region: CASSLVLQGVRGEAFF. CDR3 sequence (DNA): TGTGCCAGCAGCTTAGTCCTACAGGGGGTGCGCGGTGAAGCTTTCTTT.

This clonotype has a count of ten or more. The rearrangement links TRBV12-5 to TRBJ2-7; TRBD1 might be the D (6 bases). This CDR3 region has 13 residues. V was cut by 2 bases and J by 3 bases, with 8 bases left in between. The germline CDR1 and CDR2 sequences are LGHNT and FRNRAP. The DNA of the CDR3 is TGTGCTAGTGGTTTGCCCAGGGGCTACGAGCAGTACTTC. Amino acid sequence: CASGLPRGYEQYF.

This chain connects TRBV7-9 to TRBJ2-3; TRBD1 aligns across 8 bases. Unmatched junction bases numbered 14, after V lost 5 bases and J lost 4 bases. The germline CDR1 and CDR2 sequences are SEHNR and FQNEAQ (reference sequence). This CDR3 has 17 residues. The DNA of the CDR3 is TGTGCCAGCAGCGTGAGAGACAGGGGTGACTATGCAGATACGCAGTATTTT. The encoded protein is CASSVRDRGDYADTQYF.

This clonotype occurred many times. This chain joins TRBV27 and TRBJ2-5; 10 positions agree with TRBD2. CDR1 is MNHEY, CDR2 SMNVEV, per germline (reference sequence). The CDR3 has 18 residues. The V and J ends lost 5 bases and 3 bases, in that order; junction bases with no gene match: 15. The DNA of the CDR3 is TGTGCCAGCAGTGGTCGAGGACTAGCGGTTTTTGATAAAGAGACCCAGTACTTC. The encoded protein is CASSGRGLAVFDKETQYF.

This clonotype was seen a few times. The rearrangement uses TRBV28 and TRBJ1-5, with D possibly TRBD1 on 5 matching bases. CDR3 length: 14 residues. Germline V lookup: CDR1 MDHEN, CDR2 SYDVKM. V lost 7 bases to trimming and J lost 1 base, with 11 bases between them. The CDR3 region has the DNA TGTGCCAGCATCGGGGACTTCAGCAATCAGCCCCAGCATTTT. This codes for CASIGDFSNQPQHF. The full variable domain, its missing parts supplied by reference TRBV28 and TRBJ1-5, is DVKVTQSSRYLVKRTGEKVFLECVQDMDHENMFWYRQDPGLGLRLIYFSYDVKMKEKGDIPEGYSVSREKKERFSLILESASTNQTSMYLCASIGDFSNQPQHFGDGTRLSIL.

The chain recombines TRBV6-6 with TRBJ1-5; possible D gene TRBD1, 5 bases. The CDR3 runs to 14 residues. Germline CDR1 is MNHNY and CDR2 is SVGAGI (reference sequence). Trimming removed 8 bases at V and 6 bases at J, with 17 bases between. This CDR3 reads CASSTAGTVQPQHF. The CDR3 nucleotides are TGTGCCAGCTCCACCGCAGGGACGGTTCAGCCCCAGCATTTT.

To note about this clonotype: A much bigger clone sits one base away, suggesting this may be a read error. CDR3 sequence (DNA): TGCGCCAGCAGCTTGGAGTCAGGGTATGGCTACACCTTC. It translates to CASSLESGYGYTF. The rearrangement links TRBV5-1 to TRBJ1-2; D possibly corresponds to TRBD1 (5 bases). V lost 0 bases, J lost 5 bases, and 8 bases lay in between. This CDR3 contains 13 residues. The V gene's germline CDR1 is SGHRS and CDR2 YFSETQ.

Ten or more counts support this clonotype. The CDR3 region is CASSRGGSSYNEQFF. CDR3 sequence (DNA): TGTGCCAGCAGCCGGGGGGGAAGCTCCTACAATGAGCAGTTCTTC. The V gene is TRBV7-3, the J gene TRBJ2-1; 8 nucleotides align to TRBD2. V shed 5 bases and J 0 bases; nucleotides not matched to a gene: 3. The CDR3 consists of 15 residues. Germline V gene lookup returns CDR1 SGHTA and CDR2 FQGTGA.

This CDR3 reads CATREDKGDTQYF. DNA for the CDR3: TGTGCCACCAGAGAGGACAAGGGAGATACGCAGTATTTT. The chain is built from TRBV24-1 and TRBJ2-3, with D possibly being TRBD1 (5 bases). The CDR3 contains 13 residues. CDR1 KGHDR and CDR2 SFDVKD come from the germline V gene. V lost 7 bases and J lost 5, with 12 bases in between.

This sequence joins TRBV24-1 and TRBJ2-1; 9 nucleotides agree with TRBD1. The CDR3 totals 14 residues. The V gene's germline CDR1 is KGHDR and CDR2 SFDVKD. V gave up 3 bases and J gave up 6 bases; unmatched junction bases: 2. The CDR3 coding sequence is TGTGCCACCAGTGATGTGGACAGGGGCAATGAGCAGTTCTTC. This codes for CATSDVDRGNEQFF.

This clonotype has more than one count but fewer than ten. V gene TRBV4-3 combines with J gene TRBJ2-3; 7 bases map to TRBD1. The V and J ends lost 1 base and 1 base, in that order; junction bases with no gene match: 8. Germline lookup yields CDR1 LGHNA and CDR2 YSLEER. This CDR3 is built from 17 residues. The chain's CDR3 is CASSQGIQGWRTDTQYF. In DNA, the CDR3 is TGCGCCAGCAGCCAAGGGATACAGGGGTGGCGCACAGATACGCAGTATTTT.

There are many counts of this clonotype. The gene calls are TRBV7-2 and TRBJ2-1, with D unclear. Germline V gene lookup returns CDR1 SGHTA and CDR2 FQGNSA. The CDR3 loop spans 15 amino acids. With 0 bases removed from V and 9 bases from J, the gap between germline ends came to 15 bases. The CDR3 here is CASSLATYGLGEQFF. The CDR3 DNA reads as TGTGCCAGCAGCTTAGCCACATACGGATTGGGTGAGCAGTTCTTC.

The chain couples TRBV4-1 to TRBJ1-1; 8 nucleotides match TRBD1. With V trimmed by 10 bases and J by 1 base, 5 bases remained unmatched. Germline V gene sequence: CDR1 MGHRA, CDR2 YSYEKL. The CDR3 length is 13 residues. DNA for the CDR3: TGCGCCACCGGGGACAGGTCGAACACTGAAGCTTTCTTT. As protein: CATGDRSNTEAFF.

J is TRBJ1-6 and V is TRBV10-3; D call uncertain. The ends were cut back, 5 bases at V and 5 bases at J, with 13 bases in the middle. The germline CDR1 and CDR2 sequences are ENHRY and SYGVKD. The CDR3 has 15 residues. CDR3 nucleotide sequence: TGTGCCATCAGTTTTACGGAGACCGATAATTCACCCCTCCACTTT. It specifies CAISFTETDNSPLHF.

The J gene is TRBJ1-3, the V gene TRBV7-2, with D possibly matching TRBD1 (6 bases). V was shortened by 5 bases and J by 1 base, with 21 bases between the two germline ends. Germline loops: CDR1 SGHTA, CDR2 FQGNSA. The CDR3 consists of 18 residues. CDR3 residues: CASSPPVRGLNSGNTIYF. Written as DNA, the CDR3 is TGTGCCAGCAGCCCCCCCGTAAGGGGGTTGAATTCTGGAAACACCATATATTTT. The variable domain in full, completed from reference TRBV7-2 and TRBJ1-3, reads GAGVSQSPSNKVTEKGKDVELRCDPISGHTALYWYRQSLGQGLEFLIYFQGNSAPDKSGLPSDRFSAERTGGSVSTLTIQRTQQEDSAVYLCASSPPVRGLNSGNTIYFGEGSWLTVV.

This clonotype was observed a handful of times. The rearrangement links TRBV28 to TRBJ2-5; D is undetermined. Germline V gene data show CDR1 as MDHEN and CDR2 as SYDVKM. The CDR3 has 12 residues. V was trimmed by 7 bases and J by 4 bases, leaving 10 bases between them. This CDR3 reads CASNDGPETQYF. The CDR3 nucleotides read TGTGCCAGCAACGACGGTCCAGAGACCCAGTACTTC. The whole variable domain, filled in from reference TRBV28 and TRBJ2-5, reads DVKVTQSSRYLVKRTGEKVFLECVQDMDHENMFWYRQDPGLGLRLIYFSYDVKMKEKGDIPEGYSVSREKKERFSLILESASTNQTSMYLCASNDGPETQYFGPGTRLLVL.